This T cell receptor (beta chain) came from a study of T cells in narcolepsy (dated by TCRdb to 2016 to 2019). Regarding the complete study: The study enrolled patients with narcolepsy type 1 or type 2 (NT1, NT2) together with healthy control donors. The study used TCR Vbeta sequencing to track clonotypes in blood and CSF while looking for autoreactive T cells in narcolepsy patients that target self-antigens of hypocretin neurons (hypocretin, TRIB2).

With respect to this clone: Its target antigen remains unknown. No per-base quality is available; no much larger clone lies one base away. In the same sample, other DNA sequences code for this CDR3.

For TCR Vbeta sequencing, memory CD4+ T cells were sorted ex vivo from the peripheral blood of both healthy controls and narcolepsy patients. The paper as a whole reports these results and caveats: According to the report, autoreactive clonotypes were detected serially in the blood of the same patients and of different patients, but not in healthy controls. Numbers of sequenced blood memory CD4+ clonotypes were comparable, averaging around 40,000 in patients and 30,000 to 35,000 in controls. Some blood memory CD4+ repertoires from patients and controls contained no sequences matching autoreactive T cell clones. Plots comparing CSF and blood CD4+ T cell clonotypes from the same patient highlighted HCRT-specific and TRIB2-specific autoreactive clonotypes.

The CDR3 starts with the cysteine, ends with the phenylalanine, and has 15 residues. Only CDR3 DNA is held: 45 bases, read in frame from base 1. The CDR1 and CDR2 encoded by the germline V gene are SGHTA and FQGNSA. V ends up 9 bases short and J 4 bases short, with an unmatched junction base count of 12. Libraries were made using the immunoSEQ multiplex PCR assay. TCRdb took over this immuneACCESS table, retaining in-frame rearrangements with V and J assigned. Such tables are incomplete; in checked studies, under half of the missing clones stem from an unresolved V gene, and the remainder is unexplained. The sample records about 29,000 clones, approximately 89% of which are singletons. The ten largest clones represent around 0.92% of the sample.

This receptor was identified in a human donor in good health. The sequence links TRBV7-2 to TRBJ1-5, and 7 junction bases match TRBD1. Material: memory (CD45RA-) CD4+ T cells from blood. Per the publication, the cell subset or site label means: memory T cells sorted ex vivo from peripheral blood. DNA sequence: TGTGCCAGTAGCGAATGGACAGGTTCAAATCAGCCCCAGCATTTT. Its product reads: CASSEWTGSNQPQHF.